The T cell receptor beta chain under discussion was sequenced for a study of blood T cell repertoires in COVID-19. At the level of the study: Sources were T cells, B-cell-depleted T cells, or PBMCs; the material itself was cDNA or gDNA.

Researchers sorted participants into cohorts using their self-reported clinical history. What the recovered Cohort 3 donors had was two negative PCRs, clearance, or symptom resolution. Profiled with immunoSEQ multiplex PCR; TCRdb holds only in-frame clones, not every one. This table has some 250,000 clones, around 89% appearing once. Germline V CDR1 and CDR2: SGHRS, YFSETQ. The V and J ends lost 2 bases and 5 bases respectively, with 7 bases between them. The CDR3 is 13 residues long. This receptor was taken from a man between 35 and 55 years old who had recovered from COVID-19. Material for sequencing was PBMCs or T cells enriched from blood (not recorded which). The chain joins TRBV5-1 to TRBJ2-2; no firm D call. The CDR3 region is CASSFVITGELFF. The CDR3 region has the DNA TGCGCCAGCAGCTTCGTTATAACCGGGGAGCTGTTTTTT.